This T cell receptor beta chain was profiled in a study of blood T cell repertoires in COVID-19. Background on the study: Material from acute and convalescent COVID-19 was sourced from the United States, Italy and Spain.

Trimming removed 1 base at V and 6 bases at J, with 19 bases between. Germline assignment: CDR1 LGHDT and CDR2 YNNKEL (reference sequence). The CDR3 extends over 16 amino acids. In the study's own analysis: Scientists estimated how many nucleated cells there were by amplifying reference gene primers. TCRdb's copy holds only in-frame clones and misses some; the assay was immunoSEQ multiplex PCR. The V and J calls and clone size were taken over from that table, and D and trimming were inferred from the DNA. The repertoire holds fewer than 250,000 clones, with 80% to 85% as singletons. The source material was peripheral blood. The chain employs TRBV3-1 (or the pseudogene TRBV3-2) and TRBJ2-7; D might be TRBD2 (6 bases). This clonotype was obtained from a human donor in a cohort sampled during active COVID-19. In DNA, the CDR3 is TGTGCCAGCAGCCAAGCTTTCGAATCGGGAGCGGGCGAGCAGTACTTC. Translated: CASSQAFESGAGEQYF.